These 23 T cell receptor beta chains came from one sample sequenced in a study of cytomegalovirus exposure and HLA in healthy donors. This PCR relied on a set of 60 Vbeta primers and 13 Jbeta primers. This table comes from immunoSEQ multiplex PCR, and its TCRdb copy is limited to in-frame clones, with some not included. The sample has 120,000 to 150,000 clones; around 79% are singletons. The specimen sequenced was PBMCs. The receptors here all came from a woman aged 40 to 50 in good health and CMV-seropositive.

This clone came up once. The rearrangement links TRBV14 to TRBJ2-7; 8 bases are shared with TRBD1. With V trimmed by 1 base and J by 0 bases, 2 bases remained unmatched. Looked up from germline, CDR1 is SGHDN and CDR2 is FVKESK. This CDR3 spans 15 amino acids. CDR3 nucleotides: TGTGCCAGCAGCCAAGGACAGGGGTTCTCCTACGAGCAGTACTTC. Protein sequence: CASSQGQGFSYEQYF.

The rearrangement joins TRBV7-6 to TRBJ2-5, with D tentatively TRBD2 (6 bases). Per germline, CDR1 SGHVS and CDR2 FNYEAQ. The germline V and J ends were trimmed by 8 bases and 3 bases, with 22 bases remaining between them. CDR3 size: 16 residues. The CDR3 spells CASGYAGTGRKETQYF. The CDR3 DNA sequence: TGTGCCAGCGGCTATGCGGGGACTGGGCGAAAAGAGACCCAGTACTTC.

The chain carries TRBV5-1 and TRBJ1-3; D remains unclear. Germline CDR1 and CDR2: SGHRS and YFSETQ. This CDR3 contains 15 residues. The V gene lost 6 bases and the J gene lost 2 bases, with 15 bases spanning the gap. CDR3: CASTRGVATGNTIYF. CDR3 nucleotides: TGCGCCAGCACACGAGGTGTGGCCACTGGAAACACCATATATTTT.

This clone appeared a single time. The V gene is TRBV7-2, the J gene TRBJ2-3; TRBD2 aligns across 11 bases. This CDR3 has 16 amino acids. CDR1 and CDR2 (germline): SGHTA, FQGNSA. J was trimmed by 6 bases and V by 5 bases; bases with no gene match: 10. CDR3 DNA: TGTGCCAGCAGCCCGGAACCTAGCGGGGGGCGGGATACGCAGTATTTT. It yields the protein CASSPEPSGGRDTQYF.

This clone was counted once. The genes are TRBV6-7 and TRBJ1-2; D uncertain. TRBV6-7 is an ORF; its function is uncertain. V was trimmed by 2 bases and J by 1 base, leaving 11 bases between them. The CDR3 runs 15 residues. As DNA, the CDR3 is TGTGCCAGCAGTTACAGAGGGCTGTTTAACTATGGCTACACCTTC. As protein: CASSYRGLFNYGYTF.

This chain uses TRBV9 with TRBJ2-1; the match to TRBD1 covers 11 bases. Germline V CDR1 and CDR2: SGDLS, YYNGEE. Trimming removed 4 bases from V and 2 bases from J; junction bases left unmatched: 8. CDR3 size: 17 residues. CDR3: CASSPDRTGGAYNEQFF. The CDR3 DNA is TGTGCCAGCAGCCCAGACCGGACAGGGGGCGCCTACAATGAGCAGTTCTTC.

The V gene is TRBV7-9, the J gene TRBJ2-7; D perhaps matches TRBD1 (6 bases). V dropped 3 bases and J dropped 0 bases, with 18 bases sitting between them. There are 17 residues in the CDR3. Germline V gives CDR1 SEHNR, CDR2 FQNEAQ (reference sequence). The DNA of the CDR3 is TGTGCCAGCAGCTTGTTTGGGGGCGACCCCCGCTCCTACGAGCAGTACTTC. Translation: CASSLFGGDPRSYEQYF.

The chain joins TRBV28 to TRBJ1-1, with TRBD1 as a possible D gene (6 bases). V lost 2 bases and J 0 bases, leaving 13 bases between the germline ends. The CDR3 contains 16 residues. The germline CDR1 and CDR2 sequences are MDHEN and SYDVKM. CDR3 bases: TGTGCCAGCAGTTTAGTTGGCAGGGGAGTGAACACTGAAGCTTTCTTT. Translation: CASSLVGRGVNTEAFF.

The chain recombines TRBV7-9 with TRBJ1-1; no definite D call. The germline gives CDR1 SEHNR, CDR2 FQNEAQ (reference sequence). CDR3 length equals 12 residues. Trimming removed 3 bases from V and 1 base from J, with 3 bases in between. The DNA for the CDR3 is TGTGCCAGCAGCTTCTCGAACACTGAAGCTTTCTTT. Amino acids: CASSFSNTEAFF.

This rearrangement joins TRBV6-5 to TRBJ2-5; TRBD2 matches 8 bases. From germline, CDR1 is MNHEY and CDR2 SVGAGI. This CDR3 region has 13 residues. With 6 bases clipped from V and 10 bases from J, the junction kept 10 bases outside the gene matches. The CDR3 nucleotides are TGTGCCAGCAGCCCCCCCACGGGAGGGGGCCAGTACTTC. Residues: CASSPPTGGGQYF.

The J gene is TRBJ2-3, the V gene TRBV4-1; 8 bases are shared with TRBD2. V gave up 4 bases and J gave up 1 base; unmatched junction bases: 4. The CDR3 totals 15 residues. Germline V gene sequence: CDR1 MGHRA, CDR2 YSYEKL. CDR3 residues: CASSLGAGGTDTQYF. CDR3 in DNA: TGCGCCAGCAGCCTCGGAGCGGGAGGCACAGATACGCAGTATTTT.

This chain connects TRBV29-1 to TRBJ1-1, with a possible D match to TRBD1 (6 bases). V lost 4 bases, J lost 1 base, and 7 bases lay in between. This CDR3 region has 12 residues. The germline CDR1 and CDR2 sequences are SQVTM and ANQGSEA. The CDR3: CSVARGNTEAFF. CDR3 coding DNA: TGCAGCGTTGCCAGGGGGAACACTGAAGCTTTCTTT.

The DNA for the CDR3 is TGTGCCAGCAGTTTAAGCCCGACTAATCCTACAGTTTTCTATGGCTACACCTTC. It specifies CASSLSPTNPTVFYGYTF. V usage is TRBV28 and J usage is TRBJ1-2; D is undetermined. The CDR3 covers 18 residues. Trimming removed 2 bases at V and 4 bases at J, with 23 bases between. Germline lookup yields CDR1 MDHEN and CDR2 SYDVKM.

This chain connects TRBV4-1 to TRBJ1-1; 7 bases fit TRBD1. The CDR3 consists of 15 residues. Germline V gene lookup returns CDR1 MGHRA and CDR2 YSYEKL. With 1 base clipped from V and 6 bases from J, the junction kept 8 bases outside the gene matches. The CDR3 DNA reads as TGCGCCAGCAGCCAAGGCTATAGACAGGGCGCTGAAGCTTTCTTT. It encodes CASSQGYRQGAEAFF.

As to this clone: At one boundary the junction diverges from the germline segment, which might be a read error. This chain uses TRBV7-9 with TRBJ1-1; 8 nucleotides align to TRBD1. The CDR3 loop spans 15 amino acids. Per the germline V gene, CDR1 is SEHNR and CDR2 is FQNEAQ (reference sequence). The CDR3 spells CSSSSIGQGGTEAFF. As DNA, the CDR3 is TGTTCCAGCAGCTCAATTGGACAGGGTGGGACTGAAGCTTTCTTT. Full variable domain (remainder filled in from reference TRBV7-9 and TRBJ1-1): DTGVSQNPRHKITKRGQNVTFRCDPISEHNRLYWYRQTLGQGPEFLTYFQNEAQLEKSRLLSDRFSAERPKGSFSTLEIQRTEQGDSAMYLCSSSSIGQGGTEAFFGQGTRLTVV.

Comment on this clone: The conserved final phenylalanine or tryptophan is absent from the CDR3, which likely points to a read error. The chain carries TRBV6-1 and TRBJ1-2; 7 bases line up with TRBD1. The CDR3 runs 13 residues. Looked up from germline, CDR1 is MNHNS and CDR2 is SASEGT. Unmatched junction bases numbered 10, after V lost 9 bases and J lost 6 bases. The DNA of the CDR3 is TGTGCCAGGAAGGAAGACAGGGTAAATGGCTACACCCTC. Translated: CARKEDRVNGYTL.

This clone has only one observation. The chain carries TRBV7-2 and TRBJ2-2; 12 nucleotides agree with TRBD2. V shed 1 base and J 0 bases; nucleotides not matched to a gene: 3. The germline CDR1 and CDR2 sequences are SGHTA and FQGNSA. CDR3 length: 18 amino acids. Here the CDR3 reads CASSLGLAGAANTGELFF. The CDR3 region has the DNA TGTGCCAGCAGCTTAGGACTAGCGGGGGCTGCGAACACCGGGGAGCTGTTTTTT. The full variable domain, rest sourced from reference TRBV7-2 and TRBJ2-2, is GAGVSQSPSNKVTEKGKDVELRCDPISGHTALYWYRQSLGQGLEFLIYFQGNSAPDKSGLPSDRFSAERTGGSVSTLTIQRTQQEDSAVYLCASSLGLAGAANTGELFFGEGSRLTVL.

The chain uses TRBV7-9 and TRBJ2-5; tentative D call: TRBD2 (6 bases). The DNA end is more similar to TRBJ2-7, so the J call may be wrong. In germline, CDR1 is SEHNR, CDR2 FQNEAQ (reference sequence). The CDR3 consists of 14 residues. Here the CDR3 DNA reads TGTGCCAGCAGCGAGGAGGGGCTCCTCTACGAGCAGTACTTC. This gives the protein CASSEEGLLYEQYF.

A single count supports this clone. Sequence at one end of the junction differs from germline and may be a read error. The chain carries TRBV19 and TRBJ2-4; TRBD1 matches 9 bases. The CDR3 is 13 residues long. Germline lookup yields CDR1 LNHDA and CDR2 SQIVND (reference sequence). This CDR3 is CASSMVRWDRVDF. Here the CDR3 DNA reads TGTGCCAGTAGTATGGTGAGGTGGGACAGGGTCGACTTC.

The count of this clone is one. The CDR3 region is CASSMLAQWNTEAFF. The CDR3 region has the DNA TGTGCCAGTAGTATGCTTGCACAGTGGAACACTGAAGCTTTCTTT. The chain links TRBV19 to TRBJ1-1; D call uncertain. The V end was cut by 3 bases, the J end by 1 base, with 12 bases between. The CDR3 totals 15 residues. Germline-derived CDR1 and CDR2 are LNHDA and SQIVND (reference sequence).

The chain combines TRBV9 with TRBJ2-7; no clear D. CDR3 length: 13 residues. CDR1 and CDR2 (germline): SGDLS, YYNGEE. Trimming stripped 1 base from V and 0 bases from J, with 5 bases between. CDR3 loop: CASSVLLSYEQYF. CDR3 sequence (DNA): TGTGCCAGCAGCGTACTACTCTCCTACGAGCAGTACTTC.

The chain carries TRBV6-5 and TRBJ2-5; TRBD1 matches 9 bases. The CDR3 length is 14 residues. Trimming took 4 bases from V and 4 from J; bases not matched to a gene: 4. Germline CDR1 MNHEY, CDR2 SVGAGI. The CDR3 loop is CASSSRDRVETQYF. The CDR3 DNA reads TGTGCCAGCAGTTCCCGGGACAGGGTAGAGACCCAGTACTTC.

V is TRBV6-1 and J is TRBJ2-1; TRBD1 agrees at 7 bases. This CDR3 contains 13 residues. Germline CDR1 MNHNS, CDR2 SASEGT. V shed 8 bases and J 4 bases; nucleotides not matched to a gene: 5. The CDR3 DNA sequence: TGTGCCAGCTGGGGACAGAGTTACAATGAGCAGTTCTTC. Translated, it gives CASWGQSYNEQFF.